The entry below gives a single T cell receptor beta chain sequence along with its context. Its antigen is unknown. Deletions cut 0 bases from V and 8 bases from J, with 9 bases between. The CDR3 is 13 residues long. Germline CDR1 is ENHRY and CDR2 is SYGVKD. TCRdb's copy holds only in-frame clones and misses some; the assay was immunoSEQ multiplex PCR. The data show about 120,000 clones, with approximately 90% seen just once and 0.55% held by the top ten. These data belong to a study of OX40 agonist ivuxolimab in advanced cancers. Across the study: The patients received agonistic anti-OX40 (CD134) antibody ivuxolimab. People in dose escalation had one of these cancers: hepatocellular carcinoma, melanoma, renal cell or head and neck cancer.

Study outcomes and limitations: Also showing low normalized T-cell clonal expansion were some of the nonresponders.

The sample here was CD4+ or CD8+ T cells sorted from blood, taken in a trial of the OX40 agonist ivuxolimab. This chain links TRBV10-3 with TRBJ2-3; no clear D. This TCR derives from an adult with an advanced solid tumor such as melanoma, head and neck, liver or kidney cancer. CDR3 sequence (DNA): TGTGCCATCAGTGAGTCGACCCCTGGTACGCAGTATTTT. Encoded protein: CAISESTPGTQYF.